A selection of T cell receptor beta chains follows, all from one sample in a study of blood T cells in healthy people across ages. TCRdb used MiXCR to reprocess the 5' RACE reads, holding one entry per CDR3 protein. This sample carries 1,500,000 or so distinct CDR3 sequences, 59% of them seen once, and the ten largest clones take 6.5% to 8.5%. What was sequenced was blood. All receptors derive from a man aged 18 to 30 in good health. Each CDR3 is given with its conserved first and last residue. Fields, in order: CDR3 protein, V gene, J gene.

CASSGSKNTDTQYF,TRBV9,TRBJ2-3
CSARGGWGAANTGELFF,TRBV20-1,TRBJ2-2
CASSQDSGWTGELFF,TRBV4-2,TRBJ2-2
CSARSGIYNEQFF,TRBV20-1,TRBJ2-1
CASSEIGGRKNTEAFF,TRBV25-1,TRBJ1-1
CASSTFGQESSYNEQFF,TRBV27,TRBJ2-1
CASSVTSGGSTGELFF,TRBV7-2,TRBJ2-2
CASSLGGMGTGDTEAFF,TRBV7-2,TRBJ1-1
CASSFEVGLGDSSSPLHF,TRBV12-3/TRBV12-4,TRBJ1-6
CASSLDRGGIFLEQFF,TRBV7-8,TRBJ2-1
CASSYRVGTGNIETQYF,TRBV6-2/TRBV6-3,TRBJ2-5
CSARVDRAAEQYF,TRBV20-1,TRBJ2-7
CASSPQTSGGAYEQFF,TRBV4-2,TRBJ2-1
CAWYRTGSGNTIYF,TRBV30,TRBJ1-3
CASSPLGGNGYTF,TRBV5-1,TRBJ1-2
CASKVVSVSPASDNEKLFF,TRBV28,TRBJ1-4
CASSRNRLNEQFF,TRBV12-3/TRBV12-4,TRBJ2-1
CASSLQVAMNTEAFF,TRBV5-1,TRBJ1-1
CASSLFRGLQETQYF,TRBV5-1,TRBJ2-5
CASSPARGDTDTQYF,TRBV4-2,TRBJ2-3
CASTPSGPREQYF,TRBV28,TRBJ2-7
CASSSPDRARGYTF,TRBV7-9,TRBJ1-2
CASSQDGTENNEQFF,TRBV4-3,TRBJ2-1
CASSTAVAPSNYEQYF,TRBV6-2/TRBV6-3,TRBJ2-7
CASSLSGRAGPYEQYF,TRBV27,TRBJ2-7
CASRASGGLIYEQYF,TRBV2,TRBJ2-7
CASGLFNEQFF,TRBV2,TRBJ2-1
CATSRKIGAYEQYF,TRBV15,TRBJ2-7
CSVGFGRAKNIQYF,TRBV29-1,TRBJ2-4
CASSEGAGDVYEQYF,TRBV2,TRBJ2-7
CASSFADRGFLNEQFF,TRBV5-1,TRBJ2-1
CASSLGVEKETQYF,TRBV11-2,-
CASSQITTGENEQFF,TRBV4-1,TRBJ2-1
CAILSGTPPEQYF,TRBV5-1,TRBJ2-7
CASIYRQAASYADTQYF,TRBV27,TRBJ2-3
CASSVRGEAEKLFF,TRBV6-1,TRBJ1-4
CASSPLRSYSEQFF,TRBV5-6,TRBJ2-1
CSARDPAGGLYEQYF,TRBV20-1,TRBJ2-7
CASSTMTGRGNEQFF,TRBV25-1,TRBJ2-1
CASSPVPGTESSYEQYF,TRBV7-9,TRBJ2-7
CSANGNNEQFF,TRBV20-1,TRBJ2-1
CASKTRAETQYF,TRBV12-3/TRBV12-4,TRBJ2-5
CSARDSDTQYF,TRBV20-1,TRBJ2-3
CASSLSHLSVYGYTF,TRBV27,TRBJ1-2
CASSLGDSVYEQYF,TRBV7-6,TRBJ2-7
CASTWMGQAFNEQFF,TRBV11-2,TRBJ2-1
CASSYLTSGGTYEQYF,TRBV7-9,TRBJ2-7
CASSHAGTGYEQYF,TRBV4-1,TRBJ2-7
CASRRGQGQPQHF,TRBV12-3/TRBV12-4,TRBJ1-5
CASTSTFDGQETQYF,TRBV12-3/TRBV12-4,TRBJ2-5
CASSSWTMGPTRAYEQYF,TRBV5-1,TRBJ2-7
CASSQATGANVLTF,TRBV7-9,TRBJ2-6
CATSTGGGSGNEQFF,TRBV15,TRBJ2-1
CATTPTSGYYNEQYF,TRBV15,-
CSVEDRFSGSGETQYF,TRBV29-1,TRBJ2-5
CSVTENIQYF,TRBV29-1,TRBJ2-4
CASSQETSTIQYF,TRBV4-3,TRBJ2-4